This entry features one T cell receptor (beta chain) sequence. Measured with immunoSEQ multiplex PCR; TCRdb has only the in-frame clones, and not every one. Of approximately 75,000 clones listed, more than 70% are singletons. The data stem from a study of early stage breast cancer tumors. Overall study context: Invasive lobular carcinomas made up four of 12 ER+/PR+/HER2- tumors. Samples were sequenced at about 10-fold average coverage.

The ends lost 3 bases at V and 5 bases at J; junction bases unmatched: 6. The CDR3 has 15 amino acids. Germline CDR1 is MRHNA and CDR2 is SNTAGT. Sequencing used blood. The receptor was isolated from a person in their 40s with breast cancer. The chain couples TRBV6-4 to TRBJ2-3, with 9 nucleotides matching TRBD1. Here the CDR3 DNA reads TGTGCCAGCAGTGATACGGACAGGGGAGGAGATACGCAGTATTTT. As protein: CASSDTDRGGDTQYF.